This TCR beta chain was sequenced during a study of blood T cell repertoires in COVID-19. Study-level information: COVID-19 samples from acute and convalescent phases originated in the United States, Italy and Spain. PBMCs, B-cell-depleted T cells, or T cells were the source of the cDNA or gDNA that made up the material.

The germline CDR1 and CDR2 sequences are SGHRS and YFSETQ. Trimming stripped 4 bases from V and 8 bases from J, with 15 bases between. There are 13 residues in the CDR3. The data were produced by immunoSEQ multiplex PCR, yet TCRdb's version contains in-frame clones alone and is incomplete. The table lists about 300,000 clones, around 86% of them singletons, with roughly 5% in the top ten. Sequencing was done on a sample of PBMCs or T cells enriched from blood (not recorded which). This clonotype was sampled from a man in his sixties who had recovered from COVID-19. The J gene is TRBJ1-2, the V gene TRBV5-1; D is possibly TRBD1 (6 bases). DNA for the CDR3: TGCGCCAGCAGCCCTCGGGCCAGGGGAGGCTACACCTTC. Its translation is CASSPRARGGYTF. The whole variable domain, remainder taken from reference TRBV5-1 and TRBJ1-2, is KAGVTQTPRYLIKTRGQQVTLSCSPISGHRSVSWYQQTPGQGLQFLFEYFSETQRNKGNFPGRFSGRQFSNSRSEMNVSTLELGDSALYLCASSPRARGGYTFGSGTRLTVV.